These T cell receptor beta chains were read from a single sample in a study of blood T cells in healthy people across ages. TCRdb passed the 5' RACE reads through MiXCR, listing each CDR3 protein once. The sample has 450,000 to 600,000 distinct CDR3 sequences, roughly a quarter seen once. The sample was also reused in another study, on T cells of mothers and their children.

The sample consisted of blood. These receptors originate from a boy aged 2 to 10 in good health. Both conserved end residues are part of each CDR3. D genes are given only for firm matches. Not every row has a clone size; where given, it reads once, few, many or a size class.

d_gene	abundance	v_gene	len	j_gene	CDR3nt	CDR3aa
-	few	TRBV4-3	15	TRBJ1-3	TGCGCCAGCAGCCAAGGGAGGCAAGGTGGAAACACCATATATTTT	CASSQGRQGGNTIYF
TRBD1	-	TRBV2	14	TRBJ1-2	TGTGCCAGCAGTGGACAGGGGCCAAACTATGGCTACACCTTC	CASSGQGPNYGYTF
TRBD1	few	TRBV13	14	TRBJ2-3	TGTGCCAGCAGCCCCCGGACAGGGGCAGATACGCAGTATTTT	CASSPRTGADTQYF
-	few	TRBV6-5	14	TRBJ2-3	TGTGCCAGCAGTTTTGATAGCGTGACAGATACGCAGTATTTT	CASSFDSVTDTQYF
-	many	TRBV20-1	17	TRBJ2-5	TGCAGTGCTAGAGATCCCCAGGCCCTAAACCCGCAAGAGACCCAGTACTTC	CSARDPQALNPQETQYF
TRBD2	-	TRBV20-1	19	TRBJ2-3	TGCAGTGCTAGAGCCGGGACTAGACCGCTGATGTTTCGCACAGATACGCAGTATTTT	CSARAGTRPLMFRTDTQYF
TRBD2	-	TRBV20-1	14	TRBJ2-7	TGCAGTGCTCTGACTAGCGGGGGGTCCTACGAGCAGTACTTC	CSALTSGGSYEQYF
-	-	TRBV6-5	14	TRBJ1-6	TGTGCCAGCAGTTACGGGGGTAGTAATTCACCCCTCCACTTT	CASSYGGSNSPLHF
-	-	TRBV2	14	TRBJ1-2	TGTGCCAGCAAAAACAGCCTCCTGAACTATGGCTACACCTTC	CASKNSLLNYGYTF
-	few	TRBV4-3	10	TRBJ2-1	TGCGCCAGCAAGATGGGTGGGCAGTTCTTC	CASKMGGQFF
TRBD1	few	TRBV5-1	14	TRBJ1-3	TGCGCCAGCAGCCCGGGACAGGTCGGAAACACCATATATTTT	CASSPGQVGNTIYF
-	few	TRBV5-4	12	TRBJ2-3	TGTGCCAGCAGCTTGGGTGGCGTTACGCAGTATTTT	CASSLGGVTQYF
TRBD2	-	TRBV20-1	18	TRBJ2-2	TGCAGTGCTAGAGATTATGGCGGGACTAGCGGAGGTTCCGGGGAGCTGTTTTTT	CSARDYGGTSGGSGELFF
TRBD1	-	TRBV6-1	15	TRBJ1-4	TGTGCCAGCAGTGACAGGGGGCGCACAGGTGAAAAACTGTTTTTT	CASSDRGRTGEKLFF
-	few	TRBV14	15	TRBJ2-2	TGTGCCAGCAGGGGAGACGCGGCTCCCGCCGGGGAGCTGTTTTTT	CASRGDAAPAGELFF
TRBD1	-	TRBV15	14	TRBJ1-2	TGTGCCACCAGCAGAGGGGGGACAGGTGGAGGCTACACCTTC	CATSRGGTGGGYTF
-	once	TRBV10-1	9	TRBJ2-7	TGCGCCAGGGACTACGAGCAGTACTTC	CARDYEQYF
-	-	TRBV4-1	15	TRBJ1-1	TGCGCCAGCAGCCAAGAGCAGGGCCTGAACACTGAAGCTTTCTTT	CASSQEQGLNTEAFF
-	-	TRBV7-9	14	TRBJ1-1	TGTGCCAGCAGCTCGCATGGCGTGAACACTGAAGCTTTCTTT	CASSSHGVNTEAFF
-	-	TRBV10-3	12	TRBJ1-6	TGTGCCATCAGTGGCAAGGGTTCACCCCTCCACTTT	CAISGKGSPLHF
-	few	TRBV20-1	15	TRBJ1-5	TGCAGTGCTAGAGACAGAGCTTTTTACAATCAGCCCCAGCATTTT	CSARDRAFYNQPQHF
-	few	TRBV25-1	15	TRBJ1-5	TGTGCCAGCAGTGACCTACAGCATAGCAATCAGCCCCAGCATTTT	CASSDLQHSNQPQHF
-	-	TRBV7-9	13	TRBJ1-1	TGTGCCAGCAGCTTTGATATGAACACTGAAGCTTTCTTT	CASSFDMNTEAFF
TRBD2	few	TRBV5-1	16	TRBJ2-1	TGCGCCAGCAGCGTTAAGCGGGAGGGGGTCTACAATGAGCAGTTCTTC	CASSVKREGVYNEQFF
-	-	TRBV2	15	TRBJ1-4	TGTGCCAGCAAAAAACAGGGTGCAACTAATGAAAAACTGTTTTTT	CASKKQGATNEKLFF
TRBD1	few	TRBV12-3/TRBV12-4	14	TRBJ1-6	TGTACCAGCACTCGGGACAGGGGTGGTTCACCCCTCCACTTT	CTSTRDRGGSPLHF
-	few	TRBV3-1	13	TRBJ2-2	TGTGCCAGCAGCCAAGGGAGGTTTGGGGAGCTGTTTTTT	CASSQGRFGELFF
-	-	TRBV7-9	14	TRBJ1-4	TGTGCCAGCACCTCGGAAGGCAGGACCGAAAAACTGTTTTTT	CASTSEGRTEKLFF
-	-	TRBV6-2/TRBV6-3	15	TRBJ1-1	TGTGCCAGCATAGAACCGGGACGGTTGAACACTGAAGCTTTCTTT	CASIEPGRLNTEAFF
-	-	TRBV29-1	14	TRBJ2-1	TGCAGCGTTGCGACTAGAGAGGCCGGCAATGAGCAGTTCTTC	CSVATREAGNEQFF
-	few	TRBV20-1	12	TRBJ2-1	TGCAGTGCGCAGACCCAGGGTAGTGAGCAGTTCTTC	CSAQTQGSEQFF
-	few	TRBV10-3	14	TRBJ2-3	TGTGCCATCAGTGAGGGTAGCGCAACAGATACGCAGTATTTT	CAISEGSATDTQYF
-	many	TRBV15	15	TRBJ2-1	TGTGCCACCAGGCCCTTACAGGGATCCTACAATGAGCAGTTCTTC	CATRPLQGSYNEQFF
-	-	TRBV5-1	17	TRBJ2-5	TGCGCCAGCAGCCGGGGACTGACCGCCCTGTACCAAGAGACCCAGTACTTC	CASSRGLTALYQETQYF
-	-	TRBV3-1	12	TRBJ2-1	TGTGCCAGCAGCCAAGACAGGGTTGCGCAGTTCTTC	CASSQDRVAQFF
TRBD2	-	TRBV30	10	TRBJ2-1	TGTGCCTGGAGTAACGACGGGGGGTCCTTC	CAWSNDGGSF
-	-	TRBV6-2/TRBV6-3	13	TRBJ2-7	TGTGCCAGCGGGAAGTTTCACGCTTACGAGCAGTACTTC	CASGKFHAYEQYF
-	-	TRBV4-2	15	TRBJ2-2	TGTGCCAGCAGCCAAGATGGTGCCAACACCGGGGAGCTGTTTTTT	CASSQDGANTGELFF
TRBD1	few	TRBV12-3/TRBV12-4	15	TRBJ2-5	TGTGCCAGCAGTCGGGACAGCCCGTACCAAGAGACCCAGTACTTC	CASSRDSPYQETQYF
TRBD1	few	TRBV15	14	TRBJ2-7	TGTGCCACCAGCAGAAACAGGGGAAATTACGAGCAGTACTTC	CATSRNRGNYEQYF
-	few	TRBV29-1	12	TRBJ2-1	TGCAGCGTAGAGGCTAGGGTCCATGAGCAGTTCTTC	CSVEARVHEQFF
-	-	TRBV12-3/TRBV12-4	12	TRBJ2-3	TGTGCCAGCAGTTTATTGTTTGGACAAAAGTATTTT	CASSLLFGQKYF
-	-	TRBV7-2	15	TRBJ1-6	TGTGCCAGCAGCTTATTAGGCATCGGGAATTCACCCCTCCACTTT	CASSLLGIGNSPLHF
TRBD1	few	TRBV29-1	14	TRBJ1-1	TGCAGCGCCCAAACCGGGACAGGGGTGACTGAAGCTTTCTTT	CSAQTGTGVTEAFF
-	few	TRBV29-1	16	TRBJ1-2	TGCAGCGTTGGAAGTTTTAGCGGGGTCCCCAAATATGGCTACACCTTC	CSVGSFSGVPKYGYTF
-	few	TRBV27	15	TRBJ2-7	TGTGCCAGCAGTCTGGGGCCAGGAGGTTCCTACGAGCAGTACTTC	CASSLGPGGSYEQYF
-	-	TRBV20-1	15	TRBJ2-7	TGCAGTGCTAGAGCCCCTGTTAGGGGAACCCACGAGCAGTACTTC	CSARAPVRGTHEQYF
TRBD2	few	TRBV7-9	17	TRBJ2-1	TGTGCCAGCAGCTTAGTGGGGGCGGCGGGGGGGGACCTCAAGCAGTTCTTC	CASSLVGAAGGDLKQFF
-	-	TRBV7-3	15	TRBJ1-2	TGTGCCAGCAGCCCGACCGTGGGAGCTAACTATGGCCACACCTTC	CASSPTVGANYGHTF
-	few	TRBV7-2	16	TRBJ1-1	TGTGCCAGCAGCTTGACCCCGTCCAGGGGTGCCCCTGAAGCTTTCTTT	CASSLTPSRGAPEAFF
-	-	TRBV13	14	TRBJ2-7	TGTGCCAGCTCCCGGGCGAGTATAACCTACGAGCAGTACTTC	CASSRASITYEQYF
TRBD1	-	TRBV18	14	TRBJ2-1	TGTGCCAGCTCTTCGGGACAGGGAGGGAATGAGCAGTTCTTC	CASSSGQGGNEQFF
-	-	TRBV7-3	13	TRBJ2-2	TGTGCCAGCAGCCTCGACGGCACCGGGGAGCTGTTTTTT	CASSLDGTGELFF